Listed below are T cell receptor beta chains from one sample, sequenced in a study of post-analysis software for immune sequencing data. TCRdb fed the PCR reads into MiXCR, producing one record per CDR3 protein. The sample lists about 500,000 distinct CDR3 sequences; around 40% were seen once. Sequencing used blood. These receptors came from a girl between 5 and 17 years old with multiple sclerosis. Both conserved end residues are part of each CDR3. A D gene is named only where the DNA matches it firmly. A row's size may be missing; if present it is once, few, many or a size class.

j_call | d_call | v_call | clone_size | cdr3_nt | cdr3_aa
TRBJ2-3 | - | TRBV28 | few | TGTGCCAGCAGTTTAACCGGGAGAATGGCAGATACGCAGTATTTT | CASSLTGRMADTQYF
TRBJ2-4 | - | TRBV12-3/TRBV12-4 | - | TGTGCCAACACTCCATTATTGGGGAGTGGAAACATTCAGTACTTC | CANTPLLGSGNIQYF
TRBJ2-7 | - | TRBV9 | few | TGTGCCAGCAGTGTATCTGGGCTTGATTACGAGCAGTACTTC | CASSVSGLDYEQYF
TRBJ1-1 | - | TRBV5-1 | - | TGCGCCAGCAGCGAAGGGGGGGGGGCGAACACTGAAGCTTTCTTT | CASSEGGGANTEAFF
TRBJ2-1 | TRBD1 | TRBV11-2 | few | TGTGCCAGCAGCTTAAGCCGGACAGGGATCAATGAGCAGTTCTTC | CASSLSRTGINEQFF
TRBJ2-3 | TRBD1 | TRBV29-1 | few | TGCAGCGTGGGGACAGTACTCACAGATACGCAGTATTTT | CSVGTVLTDTQYF
TRBJ2-5 | - | TRBV9 | - | TGTGCCAGCAGCGCAGCGGCCGTCCAAGAGACCCAGTACTTC | CASSAAAVQETQYF
TRBJ2-5 | - | TRBV20-1 | - | TGCAGTGCTAGAAATTGGGACAAAGAGACCCAGTACTTC | CSARNWDKETQYF
TRBJ2-1 | - | TRBV29-1 | - | TGCAGCGTCATAGGGGGCAATGAGCAGTTCTTC | CSVIGGNEQFF
TRBJ2-1 | - | TRBV10-3 | few | TGTGCCATCAGCGCGGAACTCAATGAGCAGTTCTTC | CAISAELNEQFF
TRBJ2-1 | - | TRBV6-2/TRBV6-3 | few | TGTGCCAGCAGGCCGACTAAACTAATTGAGCAGTTCTTC | CASRPTKLIEQFF
TRBJ2-7 | TRBD2 | TRBV10-3 | - | TGTGCCATCAGCTCTAGCGGAAGCTCCTACGAGCAGTACTTC | CAISSSGSSYEQYF
TRBJ2-3 | TRBD2 | TRBV29-1 | - | TGCAGCGCCCCTTCCTTTTTAGCGGGAGCATCGGATACGCAGTATTTT | CSAPSFLAGASDTQYF
TRBJ2-1 | - | TRBV4-2 | - | TGTGCCAGCAGCCAAGATAGCGCGGGCTATGAGCAGTTCTTC | CASSQDSAGYEQFF
TRBJ2-1 | - | TRBV6-4 | few | TGTGCCAGCAGTGACAACTCCTACAATGAGCAGTTCTTC | CASSDNSYNEQFF
TRBJ2-1 | TRBD1 | TRBV5-1 | few | TGCGCCAGCAGCCTTCAGGGGGCCCGCTCCTACAATGAGCAGTTCTTC | CASSLQGARSYNEQFF
TRBJ2-5 | - | TRBV11-2 | - | TGTGCCAGCAGCTTAGATCTCGGGCTGAGCTCGGAGACCCAGTACTTC | CASSLDLGLSSETQYF
TRBJ2-7 | TRBD2 | TRBV29-1 | - | TGCAGCGTTGAAGAGCGGGAGGACCCCTACGAGCAGTACTTC | CSVEEREDPYEQYF
TRBJ2-7 | TRBD1 | TRBV29-1 | - | TGCAGCGTGACAGGGATTAGCTCCTACGAGCAGTACTTC | CSVTGISSYEQYF
TRBJ2-5 | - | TRBV5-1 | - | TGCGCCAGCAGAGCGTTTCAAGAGACCCAGTACTTC | CASRAFQETQYF
TRBJ1-5 | - | TRBV12-3/TRBV12-4 | once | TGTGCCAGCAGTTCCAGGACAGTCGATCAGCCCCAGCATTTT | CASSSRTVDQPQHF
TRBJ2-7 | TRBD2 | TRBV5-1 | - | TGCGCCAGCAGCTTCGGACTAGCGGGAGTGAACCACGAGCAGTACTTC | CASSFGLAGVNHEQYF
TRBJ2-2 | - | TRBV6-5 | - | TGTGCCAGCAGCCAGGGTGCCGGGGAGCTGTTTTTT | CASSQGAGELFF
TRBJ2-4 | - | TRBV5-1 | - | TGCGCCAGCAGCTTGGGTAATGCTTATCGGGGGGCCAAAAACATTCAGTACTTC | CASSLGNAYRGAKNIQYF
TRBJ1-1 | - | TRBV2 | - | TGTGCCAGCAATTTACAGGGTAGCACTGAAGCTTTCTTT | CASNLQGSTEAFF
TRBJ2-2 | TRBD2 | TRBV12-3/TRBV12-4 | - | TGTGCCAGCAGTTTAACGGCTAGCGGAGGGGGGGAGCTGTTTTTT | CASSLTASGGGELFF
TRBJ2-1 | TRBD1 | TRBV5-1 | - | TGCGCCAGCAGCCCAGGGACAGGGAGCAATGAGCAGTTCTTC | CASSPGTGSNEQFF
TRBJ1-1 | - | TRBV7-8 | - | TGTGCCAGCAGTAGCGGGGTTTACACTGAAGCTTTCTTT | CASSSGVYTEAFF
TRBJ2-3 | - | TRBV11-2 | - | TGTGCCAGCAGCTTAAAGCCCGTTCCACGGGATACGCAGTATTTT | CASSLKPVPRDTQYF
TRBJ2-1 | - | TRBV27 | - | TGTGCCAGCAGTCGGGTCAACAATGAGCAGTTCTTC | CASSRVNNEQFF
TRBJ2-5 | TRBD2 | TRBV6-5 | few | TGTGCCAGCAGTTATTCTATAGCGGGAGCGATTGAGACCCAGTACTTC | CASSYSIAGAIETQYF
TRBJ2-1 | - | TRBV28 | - | TGTGCCAGCAGTCCCCACCTCCCTTACAATGAGCAGTTCTTC | CASSPHLPYNEQFF
TRBJ1-5 | - | TRBV7-2 | - | TGTGCCAGCAGCCAGGAGGCCAATCAGCCCCAGCATTTT | CASSQEANQPQHF
TRBJ2-1 | - | TRBV11-2 | - | TGTGCCAGCAGCTCATTAATACAGGGTTGGTCCTACAATGAGCAGTTCTTC | CASSSLIQGWSYNEQFF
TRBJ2-5 | - | TRBV6-5 | - | TGTGCCAGCAGTTATGGGACCCAACAAGAGACCCAGTACTTC | CASSYGTQQETQYF
TRBJ1-1 | - | TRBV9 | few | TGTGCCAGCAGCGTAGGTCAGACCTCTGAAGCTTTCTTT | CASSVGQTSEAFF
TRBJ2-3 | TRBD1 | TRBV15 | - | TGTGCCACCAGCAGAAGGACAGGGGGCTCAGATACGCAGTATTTT | CATSRRTGGSDTQYF
TRBJ2-1 | - | TRBV7-3 | few | TGTGCCAGCAGCTTATCCCACAATGAGCAGTTCTTC | CASSLSHNEQFF
TRBJ2-1 | TRBD2 | TRBV2 | few | TGTGCCAGCAGTGTAGCTAGCGGGTCCTACAATGAGCAGTTCTTC | CASSVASGSYNEQFF
TRBJ1-1 | - | TRBV5-5 | - | TGTGCCAGCAGCTCCCCGATGGGGGGCGCGGGGACTGAAGCTTTCTTT | CASSSPMGGAGTEAFF
TRBJ2-3 | - | TRBV7-2 | - | TGTGCCAGCAGCTTAGCCCTCAACACAGATACGCAGTATTTT | CASSLALNTDTQYF
TRBJ2-5 | TRBD1 | TRBV12-3/TRBV12-4 | few | TGTGCCAGCAGTTATGGACAGGGGGAGACCCAGTACTTC | CASSYGQGETQYF
TRBJ2-7 | - | TRBV12-3/TRBV12-4 | - | TGTGCCAGCAGTTTGTGGAACCACGAGCAGTACTTC | CASSLWNHEQYF
TRBJ2-7 | TRBD1 | TRBV20-1 | few | TGCAGTGCCTCGGACAGGGACTACGAGCAGTACTTC | CSASDRDYEQYF
TRBJ2-3 | - | TRBV10-3 | - | TGTGCCATCAGTGGCGCGGTCTTAGAGCGAAACCCCACAGATACGCAGTATTTT | CAISGAVLERNPTDTQYF
TRBJ2-3 | - | TRBV20-1 | once | TGCAGTGCTAGAGATGGGGCTACGCTCACAGATACGCAGTATTTT | CSARDGATLTDTQYF
TRBJ2-7 | TRBD2 | TRBV29-1 | - | TGCAGCGTTGGAGATCTGGGGAGCGGGAGAAACTACGAGCAGTACTTC | CSVGDLGSGRNYEQYF
TRBJ2-5 | TRBD2 | TRBV10-3 | - | TGTGCCAATCGGGAGACTAGCGAAGAGACCCAGTACTTC | CANRETSEETQYF
TRBJ2-3 | TRBD2 | TRBV12-3/TRBV12-4 | - | TGTGCCAGCAGTTTCTTGGTCGAGCGGGAGAACTCAGATACGCAGTATTTT | CASSFLVERENSDTQYF
TRBJ2-1 | - | TRBV15 | - | TGTGCCACCAGCAGAGTCCGGGACGGCTTTTACAATGAGCAGTTCTTC | CATSRVRDGFYNEQFF
TRBJ2-5 | - | TRBV10-3 | - | TGTGCCATCGACTTACAAGAGACCCAGTACTTC | CAIDLQETQYF
TRBJ2-1 | - | TRBV28 | - | TGTGCCAGCAGTTTAAGCCTGGGGGCTAGCGCCCGTAGCTCCTACAATGAGCAGTTCTTC | CASSLSLGASARSSYNEQFF
TRBJ2-1 | - | TRBV7-9 | - | TGTGCCAGCAGCTCGGTCGACAATGAGCAGTTCTTC | CASSSVDNEQFF
TRBJ2-3 | - | TRBV7-2 | once | TGTGCCAGCAGCCCAGTAGGGCGCCATCAGGCAGATACGCAGTATTTT | CASSPVGRHQADTQYF
TRBJ2-1 | TRBD2 | TRBV6-2/TRBV6-3 | - | TGTGCCAGCAGTTTCAGGACTAGCGGGGGAGAGCAGTTCTTC | CASSFRTSGGEQFF
TRBJ2-7 | - | TRBV27 | - | TGTGCCAGCAGTCCACTCGGGAGCTCCAACGAGCAGTACTTC | CASSPLGSSNEQYF
TRBJ2-7 | TRBD2 | TRBV7-8 | - | TGTGCCAGCAGCTTAGTGGGACTAGCGGGATCCTACGAGCAGTACTTC | CASSLVGLAGSYEQYF
TRBJ1-2 | TRBD1 | TRBV20-1 | - | TGCAGTGCTAGAAAGACAGGGACGGGCTACACCTTC | CSARKTGTGYTF
TRBJ1-2 | - | TRBV19 | - | TGTGCCAGTAAGACGGTCTATGGCTACACCTTC | CASKTVYGYTF